This T cell receptor (beta chain) was captured in a study of shared clonotypes between healthy human individuals (dated by TCRdb to 2018 to 2021). Context from the whole study: Two women and a few men aged 18 to 49 years were included in the cohort. For each donor, CD4 naive and CD4 memory were each given three plates, CD8 naive was given two plates, and CD8 memory was given one plate. Blood TCR repertoires of a handful of healthy adults were deeply sequenced to estimate repertoire size and the extent of clonotype sharing between individuals. To increase sequencing depth and limit assay-specific biases, different laboratories used diverse techniques to prepare libraries and sequence TCR repertoires. Between about 0.8 and 9 billion PBMCs per donor were obtained by leukapheresis.

V loses 4 bases of germline sequence and J loses 5 bases, and the interval between the two ends is 14 bases. The CDR3 sequence holds 14 residues, the cysteine and phenylalanine included. The kept DNA is CDR3 alone, 42 bases in frame from the first base. CDR1 and CDR2, looked up from the germline V gene, are MDHEN and SYDVKM. This clone was recorded only once. It has no known antigen specificity. No per-base quality is available; no much larger clone lies one base away. Using the deep immunoSEQ assay, multiplex PCR amplified TCR CDR3 regions from genomic DNA. Extracted genomic DNA from each cell subset was spread evenly across all wells of several immunoSEQ 96-well plates, with each plate serving as a replicate. Each replicate PCR for sorted subsets received about 200 ng genomic DNA, equal to roughly 33,000 T cell genomes. The purified libraries were quantified using a Qubit 3.0 fluorometer, sized with a Bioanalyzer 2100, and then quantified again using the KAPA Library Quantification kit. A separate single-read 150-cycle Illumina NextSeq 550 flow cell was used to sequence each immunoSEQ 96-well plate. For the original study's pipeline: Because only junctional sequences without quality scores were contained in the immunoSEQ output, filtering matching that applied to full-length reads could not be performed. To assign V/J genes and CDR3, sequences were annotated against IMGT germline references using PyIR, a Python wrapper for IgBLAST v1.9. Any read was removed if the V/J assignment was weak (E-value above 1e-6), the CDR3 was missing, or the read contained stop codons, out-of-frame junctions, or ambiguous translated residues. V3J clonotypes were defined as sequences sharing an identical inferred V gene, J gene, and CDR3 amino acid sequence. Percentage overlap between repertoires was calculated by dividing the number of shared unique clonotypes by the size of the smaller repertoire. RTK rarefaction, the Chao1 estimator, and Recon v2.1 estimates of unobserved clonotypes were used to assess repertoire richness. Generation probabilities for all TCRbeta clonotypes obtained by the gDNA method from a handful of donors were computed using OLGA. Drawn from immuneACCESS, this table holds only the in-frame rearrangements with V and J called that TCRdb kept. Clones are partly lost; checked studies trace under half to an unresolved V gene and leave the rest unexplained. Clone size and V and J calls were adopted from that table, with D and trimming inferred from the DNA. The table for this sample lists 2,500,000 or so clones; roughly 93% of them were counted only once. More than 0.35% of the sample goes to the ten largest clones.

The donors were healthy, HIV-negative adults with no recently reported acute infections or vaccinations. Every donor was a Caucasian adult residing in Nashville, Tennessee, USA. Magnetic negative selection was used to enrich CD4+ T cells, after which naive cells were positively selected on CD45RA and the negative fraction became the memory subset. Blood was collected by leukapheresis, and PBMCs were isolated by Ficoll-Histopaque density gradient centrifugation and then cryopreserved in liquid nitrogen vapor phase. Analytical flow cytometry was used to check the purity and quantity of each magnetically sorted T cell population. Each sorted fraction had its genomic DNA isolated and then quantified by UV absorbance on a Nanodrop 2000c. What the study reported, not specific to this receptor: Naive subsets generally had larger estimated clonotype richness than memory subsets. Compared with non-shared clonotypes, the clonotypes found in all four sorted-subset donors had higher generation probabilities. Roughly 5% of naive CD4, 3.5% of naive CD8, approximately 2% of memory CD4, and around 0.4% of memory CD8 clonotypes were shared across several donors. Pairwise subsampling led to the expectation that sequencing depth would affect the degree of clonotype sharing among donors. Rarefaction of sorted-subset datasets indicated incomplete sequencing despite the large sequencing depth. The small number of donors limited the genetic and exposure-history diversity represented. Sampling was restricted to blood, and TCR repertoires in tissue are likely to differ from TCR repertoires in blood.

The sequence was obtained from a man between 18 and 35 years old in good health. Some clones in this sample may be carry-over from other donors' samples. The material sequenced was naive CD4+ T cells from PBMCs. Explained via the paper, the cell subset or site label denotes: CD45RA+ positively selected. The rearranged chain carries TRBV28 and TRBJ1-2; there is no confident call for the D gene. The DNA reads TGTGCCAGCAGTTCCCCGGACGCGAGATATGGCTACACCTTC. The translation is CASSSPDARYGYTF.